This is a list of T cell receptor beta chains from one sample in a study of beta chain features in type 1 diabetes. Generated by immunoSEQ multiplex PCR, the TCRdb table keeps only in-frame clones and is missing some. The sample records under 250,000 clones, 14% being singletons. Material for sequencing was naive CD4+ T cells from blood. Receptors were obtained from a woman in her 40s in good health. Both conserved end residues are part of each CDR3. The D gene is left open where the match is weak. Not all rows give a size; the values are once, few, many and, for expanded clones, a class.

d_gene	v_gene	abundance	j_gene	CDR3nt	CDR3aa
.	TRBV4-1	.	TRBJ2-7	TGCGCCAGCAGCCATCTCCCCGCAGGGGCCCACGAGCAGTACTTC	CASSHLPAGAHEQYF
.	TRBV9	.	TRBJ2-7	TGTGCCAGCAGCGTAGCTCCAGGGGGGCCCCGCCTGCAGTACTTC	CASSVAPGGPRLQYF
TRBD2	TRBV14	.	TRBJ2-1	TGTGCCAGCAGCCAAGAATGGGCGGGGGTACAGTTCTTC	CASSQEWAGVQFF
.	TRBV19	few	TRBJ1-5	TGTGCCAGTAGCCCACGGGGACAGCCCCAGCATTTT	CASSPRGQPQHF
.	TRBV2	few	TRBJ2-2	TGTGCCAGCAGTGTGCAGCGGACGAACACCGGGGAGCTGTTTTTT	CASSVQRTNTGELFF
TRBD1	TRBV15	.	TRBJ2-1	TGTGCCACCAGCAGCCAAACCGGGACAGGGGGGTACAATGAGCAGTTCTTC	CATSSQTGTGGYNEQFF
TRBD1	TRBV27	.	TRBJ2-7	TGTGCCAGCAGTCCGCCTCAAGGGACAGCGTACGAGCAGTACTTC	CASSPPQGTAYEQYF
.	TRBV13	.	TRBJ1-1	TGTGCCAGCAGCTTACCACAGGTCAAGGAAGCTTTCTTT	CASSLPQVKEAFF
TRBD2	TRBV5-1	.	TRBJ2-7	TGCGCCAGCAGCGCACGCACGACTAGCGTCACCTACGAGCAGTACTTC	CASSARTTSVTYEQYF
.	TRBV19	few	TRBJ2-1	TGTGCCAGTAGTACTCAACATGGAACAGGGCATGAGCAGTTCTTC	CASSTQHGTGHEQFF
TRBD2	TRBV5-1	.	TRBJ2-1	TGCGCCAGCAGCTTGGCCGGCGGGGGGACCCTGGACAATGAGCAGTTCTTC	CASSLAGGGTLDNEQFF
TRBD2	TRBV7-9	few	TRBJ2-7	TGTGCCAGCAGCTTAGGGGTTAGCGGGGGCGCCGGGGACGAGCAGTACTTC	CASSLGVSGGAGDEQYF
TRBD1	TRBV5-1	.	TRBJ2-7	TGCGCCAGCAGCTCGCCAGGACAGGCCAGTAAGCAGTACTTC	CASSSPGQASKQYF
.	TRBV6-6	.	TRBJ2-4	TGTGCCAGCATTAGCAACGTAGCCAAAAACATTCAGTACTTC	CASISNVAKNIQYF
.	TRBV10-1	.	TRBJ2-5	TGCGCCAGCAGTGCGGGGGTCCAAGAGACCCAGTACTTC	CASSAGVQETQYF
TRBD2	TRBV6-5	.	TRBJ2-1	TGTGCCAGCAGTTACCCGGCTAGCGGGGGGGCGAAGCAGTTCTTC	CASSYPASGGAKQFF
TRBD2	TRBV4-2	.	TRBJ2-3	TGTGCCAGCAGCCCCGAGGGGACTAGTAGAGATACGCAGTATTTT	CASSPEGTSRDTQYF
TRBD1	TRBV2	.	TRBJ1-2	TGTGCCAGCCAGACAGGGGGGTCAGGAGGCTACACCTTC	CASQTGGSGGYTF
.	TRBV19	.	TRBJ2-7	TGTGCCAGTAGTTCTGCGGGGCTGGAGAACGAGCAGTACTTC	CASSSAGLENEQYF
.	TRBV12-5	few	TRBJ2-7	TGTGCTAGTGCCCCTAGATTGGGGGCGGGCGAGCAGTACTTC	CASAPRLGAGEQYF
TRBD2	TRBV5-1	few	TRBJ2-1	TGCGCCAGCAGCTTGGCAGCGGGGGTCAACAATGAGCAGTTCTTC	CASSLAAGVNNEQFF
TRBD1	TRBV19	few	TRBJ2-7	TGTGCCAGTAGTACTCCGGGACAGGTGGCCTACGAGCAGTACTTC	CASSTPGQVAYEQYF
.	TRBV29-1	.	TRBJ1-2	TGCAGCGTTTACCCCTCCCCCGGGGGAACGGCTGGGGGCTACACCTTC	CSVYPSPGGTAGGYTF
.	TRBV10-1	.	TRBJ2-5	TGCGCCAGCAGTGAGACAGGCCTCGGTGAGACCCAGTACTTC	CASSETGLGETQYF
.	TRBV29-1	.	TRBJ1-3	TGCAGCGTGATGCCCCAGATCTCTGGAAACACCATATATTTT	CSVMPQISGNTIYF
TRBD2	TRBV19	.	TRBJ2-5	TGTGCCAGTACAGGGAGAAGCGGGGGTGAAGAGACCCAGTACTTC	CASTGRSGGEETQYF
.	TRBV2	few	TRBJ2-6	TGTGCCAGCAGTGACCGACCTGCGGGCTCTGGGGCCAACGTCCTGACTTTC	CASSDRPAGSGANVLTF
.	TRBV10-3	few	TRBJ2-5	TGTGCCATCAGTGCCGCGGAGGGCACAAACTACCAAGAGACCCAGTACTTC	CAISAAEGTNYQETQYF
.	TRBV5-5	.	TRBJ2-5	TGTGCCAGCAGCCGTAGCGACCCCAAGACCCAGTACTTC	CASSRSDPKTQYF
.	TRBV5-6	.	TRBJ2-7	TGTGCCAGCAGCTTGGTGCGGGGATACTACGAGCAGTACTTC	CASSLVRGYYEQYF
TRBD1	TRBV28	few	TRBJ1-2	TGTGCCAGCAGTCCCTACCGGGACAGGCATGGCTACACCTTC	CASSPYRDRHGYTF
.	TRBV20-1	few	TRBJ1-2	TGCAGTGCTAAGGACAGCTATGGCTACACCTTC	CSAKDSYGYTF
TRBD1	TRBV5-1	few	TRBJ2-7	TGCGCCAGCAGCTCGGGACAGGGAGGCGAGCAGTACTTC	CASSSGQGGEQYF
.	TRBV4-3	.	TRBJ1-6	TGCGCCAGCAGCCAAGTCGTACAGGGCGACTATAATTCACCCCTCCACTTT	CASSQVVQGDYNSPLHF
TRBD1	TRBV5-4	.	TRBJ2-4	TGTGCCAGCAGCCAGGGACAGGGCAGTCAGTACTTC	CASSQGQGSQYF